This T cell receptor (beta chain) is from a study of circulating and synovial CD4+ cells in juvenile arthritis. Study conclusions and caveats: These blood cells shared more CDR3 sequences with synovium than bulk blood. Some such blood samples were as oligoclonal as synovium.

As regards this clone: Its antigen is currently unknown.

The CDR3 is 15 residues long. Germline values: CDR1 SGHRS, CDR2 YFSETQ. The table came from immunoSEQ multiplex PCR; TCRdb's copy has only in-frame clones and leaves some out. Here the sample spans around 13,000 clones, around four fifths being singletons. The sample consisted of CD4+ T cells from synovial fluid. This sequence joins TRBV5-1 and TRBJ2-5; 11 bases are shared with TRBD2. The J call is uncertain, as TRBJ2-7 better fits the DNA end. The clonotype was recovered from a human patient with juvenile idiopathic arthritis. Some clones in this sample may be carry-over from other donors' samples. CDR3 coding DNA: TGCGCCAGCAGCTTGACTAGCGGGGGAACCTACGAGCAGTACTTC. The encoded protein is CASSLTSGGTYEQYF.